This TCR beta chain was recovered during a study of regulatory T cells in long-lasting Graves disease. This clonotype occurred a few times. Arm-PCR of CDR3 regions and iRepertoire HTBI primers were used to build TCR beta libraries. Authors' methods: Samples collectively showed some 60 TRBV and more than 11 TRBJ segments. MiXCR, applied by TCRdb to the multiplex PCR reads, yields one record per CDR3 protein. The V and J calls and clone size come from TCRdb's table, not from the authors' own analysis. The sample shows about 520,000 distinct CDR3 sequences, around 12% of them seen only once. Time point given: newly diagnosed GD, antithyroid drugs for less than 3 months. With RNA extracted from PBMCs as input, the TCR library was made. Trimming pared 2 bases from V and 0 bases from J, leaving 11 bases between. The germline V gene encodes CDR1 KGHSH and CDR2 LQKENI. The CDR3 contains 16 residues. The sample also formed part of further work on T cells in Graves' hyperthyroidism and ophthalmopathy. That paper states: The hyperthyroidism was newly diagnosed and had lasted under 2 months; the patients were aged 18 to 65. HTBI primers drove first-round RT-PCR of the TCR CDR3.

The sequence was collected from a woman aged 30 to 39 with Graves disease. The chain combines TRBV18 with TRBJ1-5; D remains unclear. Sequencing used peripheral blood mononuclear cells (PBMCs), obtained at new diagnosis, from a patient treated with antithyroid drugs. CDR3 region: CASSPTGVYSNQPQHF. The CDR3 DNA reads as TGTGCCAGCTCACCAACCGGAGTTTATAGCAATCAGCCCCAGCATTTT.